The TCR beta chain under discussion was sequenced for a study of T-cell reconstitution after alpha-beta-depleted transplantation in children. CDR1 and CDR2 from the germline V gene are SSHAT and FNYEAQ (reference sequence). This CDR3 region has 20 residues. The TCRbeta library incorporated unique molecular identifiers. A single record per CDR3 protein comes from TCRdb applying MiXCR to the PCR reads. The sample yields around 450,000 distinct CDR3 sequences, around two fifths seen once. General study results and limits: Expanded graft clones, several hundred of them, were reportedly the source of alpha-beta T cells about two months after transplant. TCRbeta diversity was high at day 60 in some patients (a result of surviving recipient T cells and thymic progenitors). Newly produced T cells mostly accounted for T-cell counts and diversity one year post-transplant.

As to this clonotype: Its antigen is not identified. The junction differs from germline at one of its ends, possibly a read error.

The sequenced sample was PBMCs, obtained before TCRalphabeta/CD19-depleted stem cell transplant. This receptor was obtained from a girl aged 2 to 9 with aplastic anemia, due to receive a stem cell transplant. The J gene is TRBJ2-1, the V gene TRBV7-7; TRBD2 matches at 15 bases. The CDR3 DNA follows: TGTGCTAGCAGTTGGACCGGGACTAGCGGGAGGTACCCCTCCTACAATGAGCAGTTCTTC. It codes for CASSWTGTSGRYPSYNEQFF.